Below, 8 T cell receptor beta chains from the same sample are listed, as sequenced in a study of T cell repertoires in cytomegalovirus infection. The antigens of these receptors remain unknown. TCRdb redid the calling of the reads with MiXCR, one entry per CDR3 protein. This table holds roughly 990,000 distinct CDR3 sequences, 30% to 40% found once. This material consisted of cultured CD8+ T cells from PBMCs, taken from culture after CMV antigen stimulation. The receptors come from a human donor in good health (CMV status not recorded). Some clones in this sample may be carry-over from other donors' samples.

The gene calls are TRBV11-3 and TRBJ2-3; 14 bases are shared with TRBD2. Germline V gene data show CDR1 as SGHNT and CDR2 as YENEEA. V lost 5 bases to trimming and J lost 5 bases; unmatched junction nucleotides: 6. The CDR3 extends over 16 amino acids. The CDR3 nucleotides read TGTGCCAGCAGCACCCGGACTAGCGGGGGGTTAGATACGCAGTATTTT. Translation gives CASSTRTSGGLDTQYF.

The genes are TRBV25-1 and TRBJ2-5; D is uncertain. The length of the CDR3 is 12 residues. The V end lost 5 bases, the J end lost 2 bases, and 6 bases lay between the germline ends. CDR1 is MGHDK, CDR2 SYGVNS, per germline. In DNA form, the CDR3 reads TGTGCCAGCAGTACCTCACAAGAGACCCAGTACTTC. Residues: CASSTSQETQYF.

This clonotype has at least ten counts. The V and J genes are TRBV7-9 and TRBJ1-4, with D perhaps TRBD1 (5 bases). Trimming shortened V by 7 bases and J by 2 bases, and 14 bases separated the two germline ends. The germline CDR1 and CDR2 sequences are SEHNR and FQNEAQ (reference sequence). The CDR3 runs 15 residues. As DNA, the CDR3 is TGTGCCAGCACCGACCAGACAGCTACTAATGAAAAACTGTTTTTT. Its protein product is CASTDQTATNEKLFF.

This clonotype occurred once. This chain connects TRBV20-1 to TRBJ2-7; 8 bases are shared with TRBD2. CDR3 length equals 14 residues. V lost 1 base, J lost 3 bases, and 5 bases stayed unmatched. Germline values: CDR1 DFQATT, CDR2 SNEGSKA (reference sequence). The CDR3 loop reads CSARGQRGFYEQYV. CDR3 nucleotide sequence: TGCAGTGCTAGAGGGCAGCGGGGGTTCTACGAGCAGTACGTC.

This chain connects TRBV19 to TRBJ2-7; possibly TRBD1 for D (6 bases). V was clipped by 4 bases and J by 5 bases, with 9 bases between them. The CDR3 has 12 amino acids. Germline CDR1 LNHDA, CDR2 SQIVND (reference sequence). The CDR3, as DNA: TGTGCCAGTAGTACGAGGGGGAACGAGCAGTACTTC. This translates into CASSTRGNEQYF.

The chain carries TRBV7-8 and TRBJ1-2; a weak D match, TRBD1 (6 bases). Deletions cut 5 bases from V and 8 bases from J, with 15 bases between. This CDR3 comprises 13 residues. Germline V gives CDR1 SGHVS, CDR2 FQNEAQ. The CDR3 DNA follows: TGTGCCAGCAGCCCTCAGGGGTTAGGGGGCTACACCTTC. Translated, it gives CASSPQGLGGYTF.

This clonotype appeared a few times. The chain links TRBV12-3 or TRBV12-4 to TRBJ2-1; TRBD2 is a possible D gene (7 bases). Deletions cut 2 bases from V and 4 bases from J, with 15 bases between. The CDR3 is 16 residues long. CDR3 protein: CASSLRGGGGYNEQFF. DNA for the CDR3: TGTGCCAGCAGTTTAAGGGGGGGTGGGGGATACAATGAGCAGTTCTTC.

The genes are TRBV6-5 and TRBJ2-3; 9 bases line up with TRBD1. The CDR3 spans 15 residues. Trimming removed 2 bases from V and 0 bases from J; junction bases left unmatched: 0. Germline V gene lookup returns CDR1 MNHEY and CDR2 SVGAGI. The CDR3 region is CASSYGTGSTDTQYF. DNA for the CDR3: TGTGCCAGCAGTTACGGGACAGGGAGCACAGATACGCAGTATTTT.